Shown below are 16 T cell receptor beta chains from a single sample sequenced in a study of blood T cells in healthy people across ages. Then a second PCR, running about 7 to 11 cycles, was carried out with a sample-barcoded 5' primer and a J-beta primer mix. Via MiXCR, TCRdb re-called the 5' RACE reads, giving one row per CDR3 protein. Among some 800,000 distinct CDR3 sequences listed, just under 25% were seen once. The same sample was also used in a study of T cells of mothers and their children.

Sequences were obtained from blood. All receptors derive from a boy aged 5-17 years in good health.

This clonotype was counted only a few times. The V and J genes are TRBV6-5 and TRBJ1-2, with D possibly matching TRBD1 (6 bases). The ends were cut back, 5 bases at V and 6 bases at J, with 13 bases in the middle. The CDR3 is made up of 13 amino acids. The germline gives CDR1 MNHEY, CDR2 SVGAGI. The CDR3 nucleotides are TGTGCCAGCAGTATGGGGGGCGCGGATGGCTACACCTTC. Amino acids: CASSMGGADGYTF.

This clonotype was seen only once. This rearrangement joins TRBV5-5 to TRBJ1-2; 10 bases fit TRBD1. Trimming at V came to 0 bases and at J to 6 bases, leaving 11 bases not matched to a gene. The CDR3 length is 17 residues. The germline V gene encodes CDR1 SGHKS and CDR2 YYEKEE (reference sequence). In nucleotides, the CDR3 is TGTGCCAGCAGCTTGGAAGGGCGGGGACAGGGGACCGATGGCTACACCTTC. As protein: CASSLEGRGQGTDGYTF.

The chain combines TRBV7-9 with TRBJ2-1; 9 bases are a match to TRBD1. The CDR3 sequence is 13 residues long. Germline V gives CDR1 SEHNR, CDR2 FQNEAQ (reference sequence). Germline trimming cut 5 bases from V and 10 bases from J; bases unmatched to any gene: 6. CDR3 amino acids: CASSQQGAGEQFF. CDR3 DNA: TGTGCCAGCAGCCAACAGGGGGCTGGGGAGCAGTTCTTC. The whole variable domain, filled in from reference TRBV7-9 and TRBJ2-1, reads DTGVSQNPRHKITKRGQNVTFRCDPISEHNRLYWYRQTLGQGPEFLTYFQNEAQLEKSRLLSDRFSAERPKGSFSTLEIQRTEQGDSAMYLCASSQQGAGEQFFGPGTRLTVL.

The gene calls are TRBV28 and TRBJ2-5, with D hard to call. The CDR3 has 18 amino acids. V shed 3 bases and J shed 1 base, with 21 bases lying between them. Looked up from germline, CDR1 is MDHEN and CDR2 is SYDVKM. The CDR3: CASSFARVGETIQETQYF. The CDR3 nucleotides are TGTGCCAGCAGTTTCGCCCGAGTTGGGGAAACGATCCAAGAGACCCAGTACTTC.

This clonotype was observed a single time. The DNA of the CDR3 is TGTGCCAGTAGTTTCGGGACAGGGGGTAACTACGAGCAGTACTTC. Protein sequence: CASSFGTGGNYEQYF. The chain recombines TRBV19 with TRBJ2-7, with 11 nucleotides matching TRBD1. CDR3 length: 15 amino acids. V dropped 5 bases and J dropped 3; count of bases not matched to a gene: 6. The V gene's germline CDR1 is LNHDA and CDR2 SQIVND (reference sequence).

The rearrangement uses TRBV28 and TRBJ2-5, with 10 bases lining up with TRBD2. With the DNA end fitting TRBJ2-1 better, the J assignment may be wrong. Per germline, CDR1 MDHEN and CDR2 SYDVKM. This CDR3 has 15 residues. CDR3 DNA sequence: TGTGCCAGCAGTTTATCCAAGCGGGGGGGCCGTGAGCAGTTCTTC. Amino acid sequence: CASSLSKRGGREQFF.

J is TRBJ2-1 and V is TRBV4-1; TRBD2 matches 7 bases. Near its end, the DNA agrees better with TRBJ2-5, so the J call may be wrong. This CDR3 spans 16 amino acids. The germline CDR1 and CDR2 sequences are MGHRA and YSYEKL. The CDR3 DNA reads as TGCGCCAGCAGCCGAAGAGTTGGCCTAGCGGTAGAGACCCAGTACTTC. Translating it yields CASSRRVGLAVETQYF.

The chain carries TRBV29-1 and TRBJ2-2; 9 bases agree with TRBD1. CDR1 is SQVTM and CDR2 is ANQGSEA in the germline V gene. V shed 0 bases and J 7 bases; nucleotides not matched to a gene: 6. The CDR3 sequence is 15 residues long. The CDR3 loop is CSVEEQGALGGELFF. In DNA form, the CDR3 reads TGCAGCGTTGAAGAACAGGGGGCGCTGGGCGGGGAGCTGTTTTTT.

V gene TRBV7-2 combines with J gene TRBJ2-1; 9 nucleotides match TRBD1. This CDR3 has 14 residues. The junction had 4 bases not matched to a gene; V was cut back by 5 bases and J by 5 bases. From germline, CDR1 is SGHTA and CDR2 FQGNSA. The CDR3 is CASSTWTGDNEQFF. The DNA of the CDR3 is TGTGCCAGCAGCACGTGGACAGGGGACAATGAGCAGTTCTTC.

This clonotype occurred a few times. The chain uses TRBV7-9 and TRBJ2-1, with 7 nucleotides matching TRBD2. The last part of the DNA fits TRBJ2-5 better; the J call may be wrong. This CDR3 has 13 residues. Germline CDR1 SEHNR, CDR2 FQNEAQ (reference sequence). The CDR3: CASSSAGEETQYF. CDR3 DNA sequence: TGTGCCAGCAGCTCCGCGGGGGAAGAGACCCAGTACTTC.

Worth noting for this clonotype: One junction end does not reproduce the germline sequence, and a read error may be involved. The chain carries TRBV28 and TRBJ2-1; TRBD2 aligns across 7 bases. From germline, CDR1 is MDHEN and CDR2 SYDVKM. The CDR3 spans 14 residues. In DNA form, the CDR3 reads TGTGCCATCAGTAGAGGGCTAGCGGTCGATGAGCAGTTCTTC. It specifies CAISRGLAVDEQFF.

The rearrangement uses TRBV20-1 and TRBJ2-1; D perhaps matches TRBD2 (7 bases). Trimming stripped 5 bases from V and 1 base from J, with 15 bases between. Germline V gives CDR1 DFQATT, CDR2 SNEGSKA (reference sequence). The CDR3 runs to 15 residues. The CDR3 is CSAGRGRGSYNEQFF. CDR3 coding DNA: TGCAGTGCTGGACGGGGGAGGGGGTCCTACAATGAGCAGTTCTTC.

The chain employs TRBV24-1 and TRBJ2-6; tentatively, D is TRBD1 (6 bases). The V gene lost 2 bases and the J gene lost 4 bases, with 8 bases spanning the gap. The germline V gene has CDR1 KGHDR and CDR2 SFDVKD. The CDR3 loop spans 15 amino acids. The CDR3 coding sequence is TGTGCCACCAGTGATTATGGGACAGGGGCCAACGTCCTGACTTTC. This sequence encodes CATSDYGTGANVLTF.

This clonotype was observed a few times. The CDR3 loop is CASSLTGGSTNTEAFF. Written as DNA, the CDR3 is TGTGCCAGCAGCTTGACAGGGGGCTCGACGAACACTGAAGCTTTCTTT. The chain is built from TRBV11-2 and TRBJ1-1, with 10 bases aligning to TRBD1. V trimming: 3 bases; J trimming: 1 base; junction bases outside the gene matches: 5. The length of the CDR3 is 16 residues. Germline V CDR1 and CDR2: SGHAT, FQNNGV.

This chain uses TRBV20-1 with TRBJ1-1; the D is unclear. CDR1 is DFQATT, CDR2 SNEGSKA, per germline (reference sequence). V lost 4 bases and J lost 1, with 7 bases in between. The CDR3 extends over 12 amino acids. The CDR3 DNA sequence: TGCAGTGCTATGAGACAGAACACTGAAGCTTTCTTT. Translation: CSAMRQNTEAFF.

At least ten counts were recorded for this clonotype. V and J are TRBV2 and TRBJ2-5; D is uncertain. This CDR3 spans 12 amino acids. V was pared by 5 bases and J by 1 base, with 5 bases between. CDR1 and CDR2 (germline): SNHLY, FYNNEI. Here the CDR3 reads CASSRSQETQYF. CDR3 nucleotides: TGTGCCAGCAGTCGATCCCAAGAGACCCAGTACTTC.